The 11 T cell receptor beta chains below were found in one sample sequenced in a study of early T cells in non-severe SARS-CoV-2 infection. Via MiXCR, TCRdb re-called the 5' RACE reads, giving one row per CDR3 protein. The sample contains 110,000 or so distinct CDR3 sequences, 9% to 14% of which appear only once. Sequences were obtained from whole blood. These receptor sequences come from an adult who was a healthcare worker with PCR-confirmed SARS-CoV-2 infection or an uninfected control (not recorded which).

This clonotype was observed a few times. This chain joins TRBV28 and TRBJ2-5; no clear D. The CDR3 is 12 amino acids. In germline, CDR1 is MDHEN, CDR2 SYDVKM. The V gene lost 4 bases and the J gene lost 1 base, with 4 bases spanning the gap. This chain's CDR3 is CASSSLQETQYF. CDR3 nucleotide sequence: TGTGCCAGCAGTTCTCTCCAAGAGACCCAGTACTTC.

The table lists this clonotype with a few counts. The chain combines TRBV5-1 with TRBJ2-5, with D uncertain. The CDR3 covers 14 residues. The V gene lost 3 bases and the J gene lost 4 bases, with 13 bases spanning the gap. The germline CDR1 and CDR2 sequences are SGHRS and YFSETQ. The CDR3 DNA is TGCGCCAGCAGCTCGTCTACGGTGAGAGAGACCCAGTACTTC. Protein sequence: CASSSSTVRETQYF. Variable domain in full (rest from reference TRBV5-1 and TRBJ2-5): KAGVTQTPRYLIKTRGQQVTLSCSPISGHRSVSWYQQTPGQGLQFLFEYFSETQRNKGNFPGRFSGRQFSNSRSEMNVSTLELGDSALYLCASSSSTVRETQYFGPGTRLLVL.

The CDR3 coding sequence is TGCGCCAGCAGCGAAAGGACAGGCCCCGACGAGCAGTACTTC. Its translation: CASSERTGPDEQYF. V gene TRBV5-1 combines with J gene TRBJ2-7; 7 nucleotides match TRBD1. CDR1 is SGHRS and CDR2 is YFSETQ in the germline V gene. V lost 4 bases to trimming and J lost 5 bases; unmatched junction nucleotides: 9. The CDR3 contains 14 residues.

V gene TRBV27 combines with J gene TRBJ1-3, with 8 bases fitting TRBD1. Trimming at V came to 5 bases and at J to 6 bases, leaving 3 bases not matched to a gene. Germline loops: CDR1 MNHEY, CDR2 SMNVEV (reference sequence). The CDR3 extends over 13 amino acids. CDR3: CASSADRENTIYF. DNA for the CDR3: TGTGCCAGCAGTGCGGACAGGGAAAACACCATATATTTT.

The chain uses TRBV27 and TRBJ1-5; no reliable D call. The CDR3 spans 17 residues. Germline CDR1 reads MNHEY; CDR2 reads SMNVEV (reference sequence). V lost 3 bases to trimming and J lost 0 bases, with 15 bases between them. The CDR3 is CASSFQGQRYSNQPQHF. The CDR3 DNA follows: TGTGCCAGCAGTTTCCAAGGTCAGCGCTATAGCAATCAGCCCCAGCATTTT.

This clonotype was observed at least ten times. The genes are TRBV29-1 and TRBJ1-1; TRBD1 is a possible D gene (5 bases). V lost 2 bases, J lost 0 bases, and 7 bases lay in between. The germline V gene encodes CDR1 SQVTM and CDR2 ANQGSEA. CDR3 size: 13 residues. The CDR3 sequence: CSVERQLNTEAFF. As DNA, the CDR3 is TGCAGCGTTGAAAGACAGCTGAACACTGAAGCTTTCTTT. The whole variable domain, remainder taken from reference TRBV29-1 and TRBJ1-1, is SAVISQKPSRDICQRGTSLTIQCQVDSQVTMMFWYRQQPGQSLTLIATANQGSEATYESGFVIDKFPISRPNLTFSTLTVSNMSPEDSSIYLCSVERQLNTEAFFGQGTRLTVV.

The V gene is TRBV20-1, the J gene TRBJ2-1; D is ambiguous. Germline V gene lookup returns CDR1 DFQATT and CDR2 SNEGSKA (reference sequence). V lost 5 bases and J 7 bases, leaving 9 bases between the germline ends. The CDR3 sequence is 11 residues long. As DNA, the CDR3 is TGCAGTGCTCCGACTCGGAATGAGCAGTTCTTC. This gives the protein CSAPTRNEQFF.

This clonotype appeared a few times. The J gene is TRBJ2-1, the V gene TRBV5-1; D remains ambiguous. The CDR3 sequence is 15 residues long. The V gene's germline CDR1 is SGHRS and CDR2 YFSETQ. V lost 4 bases, J lost 0 bases, and 11 bases lay in between. CDR3 nucleotide sequence: TGCGCCAGCAGCATTGACCAGAGCTCCTACAATGAGCAGTTCTTC. It translates to CASSIDQSSYNEQFF.

At least ten counts were recorded for this clonotype. The chain recombines TRBV20-1 with TRBJ2-7; tentative D call: TRBD1 (5 bases). The germline V and J ends were trimmed by 0 bases and 2 bases, with 8 bases remaining between them. This CDR3 spans 13 amino acids. CDR1 is DFQATT, CDR2 SNEGSKA, per germline (reference sequence). In DNA form, the CDR3 reads TGCAGTGCTAGAGAGACAGCCACCTACGAGCAGTACTTC. The encoded protein is CSARETATYEQYF.

The sample holds many counts of this clonotype. V usage is TRBV7-2 and J usage is TRBJ2-3; either TRBD1 or TRBD2 may fit D (5 bases each). This CDR3 is 15 amino acids long. Germline assignment: CDR1 SGHTA and CDR2 FQGNSA. The V gene lost 2 bases and the J gene lost 1 base, with 10 bases spanning the gap. CDR3 amino acids: CASSLYQGGTDTQYF. The CDR3 DNA follows: TGTGCCAGCAGCTTATATCAGGGAGGCACAGATACGCAGTATTTT.

This clonotype was recorded at least ten times. The chain recombines TRBV6-4 with TRBJ2-1; TRBD2 aligns across 8 bases. Germline-derived CDR1 and CDR2 are MRHNA and SNTAGT. The CDR3 length is 15 residues. The V and J ends lost 4 bases and 4 bases, in that order; junction bases with no gene match: 6. CDR3 sequence (DNA): TGTGCCAGCAGTGCGGGACTAGAGCCGTACAATGAGCAGTTCTTC. Translation gives CASSAGLEPYNEQFF.